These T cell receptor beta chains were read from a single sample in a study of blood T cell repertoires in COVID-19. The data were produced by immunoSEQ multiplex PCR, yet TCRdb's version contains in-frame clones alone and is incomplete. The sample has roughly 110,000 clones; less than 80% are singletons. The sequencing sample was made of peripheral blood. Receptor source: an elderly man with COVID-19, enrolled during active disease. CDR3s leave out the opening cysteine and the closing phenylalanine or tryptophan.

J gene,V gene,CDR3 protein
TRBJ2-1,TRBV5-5,ASSFISLGNEQF
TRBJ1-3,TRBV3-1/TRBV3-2,ASSQGIKQGYGNTIY
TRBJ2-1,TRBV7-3,ASSPGSSWYNEQF
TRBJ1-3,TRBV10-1,ASTPPAGRGSGNTIY
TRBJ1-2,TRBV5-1,ASSSPGQGYYGYT
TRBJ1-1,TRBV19,ASSQIGQRNEAF
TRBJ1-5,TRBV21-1,ASSARTGRVLGYQPQH
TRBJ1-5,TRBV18,ASSPPAGQGNQPQH
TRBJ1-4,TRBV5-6,ASSLWTGGEKLF
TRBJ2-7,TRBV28,ASSFYGVYEQY
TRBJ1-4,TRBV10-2,ASRDRIITTNEKLF
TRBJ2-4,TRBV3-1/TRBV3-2,ASSPRDRGNIQY
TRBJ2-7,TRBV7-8,ASSLVVGLAGVEQY
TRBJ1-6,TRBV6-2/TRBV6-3,ASSYSPGQGVSINSPLH
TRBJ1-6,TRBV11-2,ASSLDLTAGAPLH
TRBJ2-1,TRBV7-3,ASSSGTTRENEQF
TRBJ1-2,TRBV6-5,ASSSRTWRGYT
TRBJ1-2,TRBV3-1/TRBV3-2,ASSQGTGLWYGYT
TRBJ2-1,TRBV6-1,ASSEILANYNEQF
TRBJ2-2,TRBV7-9,ASSQTVTGELF
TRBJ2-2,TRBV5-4,ASSFSVGATGELF
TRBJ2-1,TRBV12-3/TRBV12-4,ASSRQGYNEQF
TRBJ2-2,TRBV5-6,ASSYDRERVTGELF
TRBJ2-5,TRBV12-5,ASGLVPGEGETQY
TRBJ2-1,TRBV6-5,ASAGTGDTNEQF